The T cell receptor (beta chain) described here comes from a study of cytomegalovirus exposure and HLA in healthy donors. Study-level findings and limits: Reported results showed that the classifier diagnosed cytomegalovirus status with high specificity and sensitivity.

PCR used 60 Vbeta primers and 13 Jbeta primers. Only in-frame clones appear in the TCRdb table, and some are missing; sequencing was by immunoSEQ multiplex PCR. The sample lists 150,000 to 200,000 clones; nearly 80% were seen once. This clone was seen a single time. The target antigen is unknown. V shed 1 base and J 4 bases; nucleotides not matched to a gene: 8. The CDR3 runs to 16 residues. Germline assignment: CDR1 SGHAT and CDR2 FQNNGV. The TCR originated in a middle-aged man in good health and CMV-seropositive. Sequencing input: PBMCs. The chain has TRBV11-2 and TRBJ2-5; 8 bases map to TRBD2. As DNA, the CDR3 is TGTGCCAGCAGCTTAGTGACGGGAGGGCGCCGAGAGACCCAGTACTTC. It encodes CASSLVTGGRRETQYF. The full variable domain, rest sourced from reference TRBV11-2 and TRBJ2-5, is EAGVAQSPRYKIIEKRQSVAFWCNPISGHATLYWYQQILGQGPKLLIQFQNNGVVDDSQLPKDRFSAERLKGVDSTLKIQPAKLEDSAVYLCASSLVTGGRRETQYFGPGTRLLVL.